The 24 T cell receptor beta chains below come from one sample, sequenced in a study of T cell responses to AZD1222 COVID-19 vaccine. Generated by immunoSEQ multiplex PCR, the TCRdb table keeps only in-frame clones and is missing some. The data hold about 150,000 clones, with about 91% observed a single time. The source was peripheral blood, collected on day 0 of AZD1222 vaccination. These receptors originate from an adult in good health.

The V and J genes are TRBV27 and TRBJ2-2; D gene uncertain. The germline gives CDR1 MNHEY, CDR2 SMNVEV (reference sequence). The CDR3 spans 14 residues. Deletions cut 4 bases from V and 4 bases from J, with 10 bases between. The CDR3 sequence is CASSSRFVTGELFF. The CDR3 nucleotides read TGTGCCAGCAGTTCGCGTTTTGTCACCGGGGAGCTGTTTTTT.

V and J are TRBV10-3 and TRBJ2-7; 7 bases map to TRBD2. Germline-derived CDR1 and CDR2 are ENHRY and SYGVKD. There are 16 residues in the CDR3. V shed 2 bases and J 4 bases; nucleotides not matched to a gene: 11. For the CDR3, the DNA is TGTGCCATCAGTGAGCCTTCTCTAGCGGTACCTTACGAGCAGTACTTC. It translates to CAISEPSLAVPYEQYF.

CDR3 coding DNA: TGTGCCAGCAGCTTAGCCCCGAACACTGAAGCTTTCTTT. It yields the protein CASSLAPNTEAFF. J is TRBJ1-1 and V is TRBV11-3; D is undetermined. The CDR3 has 13 residues. Per germline, CDR1 SGHNT and CDR2 YENEEA. V lost 1 base to trimming and J lost 1 base, with 4 bases between them.

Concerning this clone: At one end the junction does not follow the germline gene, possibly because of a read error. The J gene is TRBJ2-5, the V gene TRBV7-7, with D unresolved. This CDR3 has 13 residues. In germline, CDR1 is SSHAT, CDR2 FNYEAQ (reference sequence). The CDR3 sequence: CASSLGQIETQYF. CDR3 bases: TGTGCTAGCAGCTTAGGGCAGATAGAGACCCAGTACTTC.

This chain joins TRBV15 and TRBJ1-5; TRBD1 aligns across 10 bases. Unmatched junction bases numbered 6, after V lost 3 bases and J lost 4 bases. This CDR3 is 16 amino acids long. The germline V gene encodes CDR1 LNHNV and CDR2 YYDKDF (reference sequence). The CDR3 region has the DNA TGTGCCACCAGCAGGTGGGACAGGGGCCTTAATCAGCCCCAGCATTTT. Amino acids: CATSRWDRGLNQPQHF.

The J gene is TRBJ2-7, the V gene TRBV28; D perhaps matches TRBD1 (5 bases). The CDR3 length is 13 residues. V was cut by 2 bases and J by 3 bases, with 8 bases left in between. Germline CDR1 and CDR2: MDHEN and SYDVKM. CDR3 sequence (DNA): TGTGCCAGCAGTTTAGGGGCGTACTACGAGCAGTACTTC. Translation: CASSLGAYYEQYF. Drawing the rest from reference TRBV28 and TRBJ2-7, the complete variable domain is DVKVTQSSRYLVKRTGEKVFLECVQDMDHENMFWYRQDPGLGLRLIYFSYDVKMKEKGDIPEGYSVSREKKERFSLILESASTNQTSMYLCASSLGAYYEQYFGPGTRLTVT.

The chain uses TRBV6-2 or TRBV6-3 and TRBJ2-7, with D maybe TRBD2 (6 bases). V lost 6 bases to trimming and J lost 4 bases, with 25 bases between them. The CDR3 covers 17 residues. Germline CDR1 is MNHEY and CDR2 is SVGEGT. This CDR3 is CASSVERGLPVKYEQYF. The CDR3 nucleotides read TGTGCCAGCAGCGTTGAACGGGGACTCCCAGTTAAGTACGAGCAGTACTTC.

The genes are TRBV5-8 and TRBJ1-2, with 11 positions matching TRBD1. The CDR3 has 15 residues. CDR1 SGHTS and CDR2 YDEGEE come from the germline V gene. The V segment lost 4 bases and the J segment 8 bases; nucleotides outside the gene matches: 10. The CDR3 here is CASSARRDRGFGYTF. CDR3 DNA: TGTGCCAGCAGCGCGCGTCGGGACAGGGGGTTCGGCTACACCTTC.

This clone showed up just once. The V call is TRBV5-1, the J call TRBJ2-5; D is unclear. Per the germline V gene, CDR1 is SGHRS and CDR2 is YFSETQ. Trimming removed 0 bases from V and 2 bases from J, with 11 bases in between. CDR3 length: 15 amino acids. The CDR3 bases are TGCGCCAGCAGCTTGGTGGCAGGAGCACAAGAGACCCAGTACTTC. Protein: CASSLVAGAQETQYF.

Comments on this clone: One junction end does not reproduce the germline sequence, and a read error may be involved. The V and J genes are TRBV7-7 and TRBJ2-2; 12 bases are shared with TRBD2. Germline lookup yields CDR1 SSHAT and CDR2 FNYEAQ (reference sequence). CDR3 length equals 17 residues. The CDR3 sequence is CASSSGLAGAGSGELFF. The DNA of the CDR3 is TGTGCTAGCAGCTCGGGACTAGCGGGTGCCGGTTCCGGGGAGCTGTTTTTT.

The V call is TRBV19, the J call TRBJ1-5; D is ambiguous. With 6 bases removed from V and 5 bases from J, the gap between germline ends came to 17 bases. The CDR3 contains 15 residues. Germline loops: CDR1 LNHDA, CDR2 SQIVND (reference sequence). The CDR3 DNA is TGTGCCAGTAGCCTACGTTGGGTGGTGGATCAGCCCCAGCATTTT. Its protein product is CASSLRWVVDQPQHF.

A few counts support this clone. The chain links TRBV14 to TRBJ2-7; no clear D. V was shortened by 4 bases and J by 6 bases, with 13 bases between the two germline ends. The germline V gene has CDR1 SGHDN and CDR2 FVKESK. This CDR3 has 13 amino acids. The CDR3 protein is CASSPLSHSEQYF. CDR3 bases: TGTGCCAGCAGCCCACTATCCCACAGCGAGCAGTACTTC. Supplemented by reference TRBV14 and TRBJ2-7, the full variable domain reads EAGVTQFPSHSVIEKGQTVTLRCDPISGHDNLYWYRRVMGKEIKFLLHFVKESKQDESGMPNNRFLAERTGGTYSTLKVQPAELEDSGVYFCASSPLSHSEQYFGPGTRLTVT.

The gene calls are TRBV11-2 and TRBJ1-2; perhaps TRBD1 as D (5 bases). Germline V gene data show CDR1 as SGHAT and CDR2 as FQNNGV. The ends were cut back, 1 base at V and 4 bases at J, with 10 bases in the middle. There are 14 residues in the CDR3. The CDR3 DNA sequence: TGTGCCAGCAGCTTAGGAGAGGGGCTCTATGGCTACACCTTC. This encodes CASSLGEGLYGYTF.

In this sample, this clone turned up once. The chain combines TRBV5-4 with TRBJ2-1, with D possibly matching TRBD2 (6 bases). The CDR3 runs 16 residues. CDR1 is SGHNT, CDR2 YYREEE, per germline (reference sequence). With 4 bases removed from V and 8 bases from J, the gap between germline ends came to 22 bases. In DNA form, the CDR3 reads TGTGCCAGCAGCCCGGCGGGGTTTGGGCTCGGCGATGAGCAGTTCTTC. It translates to CASSPAGFGLGDEQFF. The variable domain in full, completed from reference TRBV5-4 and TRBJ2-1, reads ETGVTQSPTHLIKTRGQQVTLRCSSQSGHNTVSWYQQALGQGPQFIFQYYREEENGRGNFPPRFSGLQFPNYSSELNVNALELDDSALYLCASSPAGFGLGDEQFFGPGTRLTVL.

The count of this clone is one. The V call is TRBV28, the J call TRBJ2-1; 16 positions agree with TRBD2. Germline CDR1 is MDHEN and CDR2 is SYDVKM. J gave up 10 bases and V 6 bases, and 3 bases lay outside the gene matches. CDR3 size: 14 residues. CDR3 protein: CASRPGLAGGEQFF. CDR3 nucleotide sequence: TGTGCCAGCAGACCGGGACTAGCGGGAGGGGAGCAGTTCTTC. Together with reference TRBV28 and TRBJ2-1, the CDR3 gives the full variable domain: DVKVTQSSRYLVKRTGEKVFLECVQDMDHENMFWYRQDPGLGLRLIYFSYDVKMKEKGDIPEGYSVSREKKERFSLILESASTNQTSMYLCASRPGLAGGEQFFGPGTRLTVL.

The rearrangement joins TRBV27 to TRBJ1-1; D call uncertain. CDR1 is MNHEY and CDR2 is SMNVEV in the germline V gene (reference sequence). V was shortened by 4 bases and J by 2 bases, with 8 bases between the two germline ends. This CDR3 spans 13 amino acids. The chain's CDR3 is CASSWAANTEAFF. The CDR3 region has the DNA TGTGCCAGCAGTTGGGCGGCTAACACTGAAGCTTTCTTT.

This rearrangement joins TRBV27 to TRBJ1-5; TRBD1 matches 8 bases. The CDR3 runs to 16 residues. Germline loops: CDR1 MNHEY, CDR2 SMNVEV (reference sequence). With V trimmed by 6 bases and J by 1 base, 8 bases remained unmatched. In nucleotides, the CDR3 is TGTGCCAGCAGGCCATTTCGGACAGGGAGCAATCAGCCCCAGCATTTT. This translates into CASRPFRTGSNQPQHF.

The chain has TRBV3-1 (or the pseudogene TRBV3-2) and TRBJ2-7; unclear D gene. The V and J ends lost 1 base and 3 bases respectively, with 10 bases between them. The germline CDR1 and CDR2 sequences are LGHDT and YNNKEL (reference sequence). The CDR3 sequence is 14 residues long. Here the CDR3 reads CASSQVPEFYEQYF. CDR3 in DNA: TGTGCCAGCAGCCAAGTCCCTGAGTTCTACGAGCAGTACTTC.

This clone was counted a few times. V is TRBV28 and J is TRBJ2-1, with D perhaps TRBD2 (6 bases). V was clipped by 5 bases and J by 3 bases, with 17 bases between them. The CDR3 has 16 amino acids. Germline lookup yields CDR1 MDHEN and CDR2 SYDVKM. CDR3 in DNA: TGTGCCAGCAGTCGTCTGGGGGGTAACATCTACAATGAGCAGTTCTTC. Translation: CASSRLGGNIYNEQFF.

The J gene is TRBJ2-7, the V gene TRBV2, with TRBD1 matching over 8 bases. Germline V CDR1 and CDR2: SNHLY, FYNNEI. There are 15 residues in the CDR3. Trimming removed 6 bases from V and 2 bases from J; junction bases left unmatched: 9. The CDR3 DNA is TGTGCCAGCAGCTTTAACAGGGGGAGCGCCTACGAGCAGTACTTC. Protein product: CASSFNRGSAYEQYF.

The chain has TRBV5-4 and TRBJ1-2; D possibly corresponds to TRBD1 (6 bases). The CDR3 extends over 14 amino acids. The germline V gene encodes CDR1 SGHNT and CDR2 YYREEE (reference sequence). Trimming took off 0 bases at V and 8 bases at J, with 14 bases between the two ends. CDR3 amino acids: CASSLVSGGGGYTF. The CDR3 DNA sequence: TGTGCCAGCAGCTTGGTATCCGGGGGCGGGGGCTACACCTTC.

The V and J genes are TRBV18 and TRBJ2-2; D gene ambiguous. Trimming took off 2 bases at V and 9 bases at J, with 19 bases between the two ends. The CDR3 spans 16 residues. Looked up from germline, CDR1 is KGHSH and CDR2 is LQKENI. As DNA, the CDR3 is TGTGCCAGCTCACCATTTGAGGTCGACCACGCCTGGGAGCTGTTTTTT. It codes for CASSPFEVDHAWELFF.

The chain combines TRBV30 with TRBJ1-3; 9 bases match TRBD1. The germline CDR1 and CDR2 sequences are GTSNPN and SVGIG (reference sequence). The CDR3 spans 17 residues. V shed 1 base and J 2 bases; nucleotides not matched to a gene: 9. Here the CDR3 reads CAWSGGTGTRPGNTIYF. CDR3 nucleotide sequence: TGTGCCTGGAGTGGTGGGACAGGGACCCGACCTGGAAACACCATATATTTT. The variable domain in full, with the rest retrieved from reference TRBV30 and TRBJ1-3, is SQTIHQWPATLVQPVGSPLSLECTVEGTSNPNLYWYRQAAGRGLQLLFYSVGIGQISSEVPQNLSASRPQDRQFILSSKKLLLSDSGFYLCAWSGGTGTRPGNTIYFGEGSWLTVV.

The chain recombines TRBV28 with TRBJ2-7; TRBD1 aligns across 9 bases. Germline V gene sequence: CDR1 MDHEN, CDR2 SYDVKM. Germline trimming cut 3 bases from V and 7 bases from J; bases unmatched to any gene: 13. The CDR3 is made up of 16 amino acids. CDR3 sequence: CASSFQPGQGNEEQYF. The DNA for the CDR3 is TGTGCCAGCAGTTTCCAACCCGGACAGGGGAATGAAGAGCAGTACTTC.